This entry concerns a single T cell receptor beta chain. Deletions cut 5 bases from V and 2 bases from J, with 12 bases between. The CDR3 covers 14 residues. Looked up from germline, CDR1 is MDHEN and CDR2 is SYDVKM. These data originate in a study of shared clonotypes between healthy human individuals. Data came from immunoSEQ multiplex PCR; TCRdb stores just in-frame clones and leaves some out. This table holds some 2,400,000 clones, under 97% found once. This sequence was found in a man aged 18-30 years in good health. The genes are TRBV28 and TRBJ1-2; D ambiguous. The specimen sequenced was naive CD4+ T cells sorted from blood. Subset denoted: CD45RA+ positively selected. CDR3 nucleotide sequence: TGTGCCAGCAGTCCACCGGGCAAGAACTATGGCTACACCTTC. Amino acids: CASSPPGKNYGYTF.